This TCR beta chain was observed in a study of CD8 T cells in ankylosing spondylitis. Study-level results: CD8+ disease-linked clones were present at relatively low frequencies in blood. Matched synovial fluid from ankylosing spondylitis patients was reported to be enriched for disease-linked clones.

This clonotype was counted many times. Its matching antigen is unknown. Using quantitative 5'-RACE with molecular barcodes, the authors made TCR beta libraries. TCRdb reanalysed the 5' RACE reads using MiXCR and keeps one entry per CDR3 protein. This table has more than 250,000 distinct CDR3 sequences, 11% appearing once. Germline CDR1 is MDHEN and CDR2 is SYDVKM. This CDR3 has 17 residues. V trimming: 6 bases; J trimming: 8 bases; junction bases outside the gene matches: 15. Sequenced material: blood, either unsorted or a sorted T cell fraction (not recorded which). This chain links TRBV28 with TRBJ2-2; the match to TRBD1 covers 10 bases. The source is a female donor with ankylosing spondylitis or in good health (not recorded which). CDR3 amino acids: CASRLAWRQGASGELFF. Here the CDR3 DNA reads TGTGCCAGCAGGTTGGCGTGGAGACAGGGGGCCTCTGGGGAGCTGTTTTTT.